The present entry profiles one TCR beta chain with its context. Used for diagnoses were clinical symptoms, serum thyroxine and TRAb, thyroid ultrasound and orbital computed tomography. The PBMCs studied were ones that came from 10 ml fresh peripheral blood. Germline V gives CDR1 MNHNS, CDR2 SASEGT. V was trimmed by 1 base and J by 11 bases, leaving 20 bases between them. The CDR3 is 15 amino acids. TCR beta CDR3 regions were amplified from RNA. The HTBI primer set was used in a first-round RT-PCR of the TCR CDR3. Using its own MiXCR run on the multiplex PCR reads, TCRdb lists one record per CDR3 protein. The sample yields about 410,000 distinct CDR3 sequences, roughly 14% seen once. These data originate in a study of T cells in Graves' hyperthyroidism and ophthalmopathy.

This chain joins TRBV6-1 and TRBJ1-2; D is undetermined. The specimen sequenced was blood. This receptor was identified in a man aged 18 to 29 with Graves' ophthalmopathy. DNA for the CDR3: TGTGCCAGCAGTGAAGTAACGGGGATCGCAACCGGTTACACCTTC. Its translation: CASSEVTGIATGYTF.